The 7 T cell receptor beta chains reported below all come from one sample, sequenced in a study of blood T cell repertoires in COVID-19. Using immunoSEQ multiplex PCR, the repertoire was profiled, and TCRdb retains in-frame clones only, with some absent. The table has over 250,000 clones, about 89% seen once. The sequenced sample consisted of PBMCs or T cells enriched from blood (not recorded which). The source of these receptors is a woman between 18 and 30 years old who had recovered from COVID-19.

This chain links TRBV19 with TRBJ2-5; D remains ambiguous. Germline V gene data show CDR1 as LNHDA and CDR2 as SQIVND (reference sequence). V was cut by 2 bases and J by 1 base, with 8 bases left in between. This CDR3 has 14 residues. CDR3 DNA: TGTGCCAGTAGTATATCGTACAGCCAAGAGACCCAGTACTTC. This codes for CASSISYSQETQYF.

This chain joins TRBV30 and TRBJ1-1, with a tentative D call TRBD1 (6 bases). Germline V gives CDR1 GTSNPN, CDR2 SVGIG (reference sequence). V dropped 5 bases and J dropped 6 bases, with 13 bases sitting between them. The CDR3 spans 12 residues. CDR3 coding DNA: TGTGCCTGGTACCCGGGACAATCTGAAGCTTTCTTT. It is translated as CAWYPGQSEAFF.

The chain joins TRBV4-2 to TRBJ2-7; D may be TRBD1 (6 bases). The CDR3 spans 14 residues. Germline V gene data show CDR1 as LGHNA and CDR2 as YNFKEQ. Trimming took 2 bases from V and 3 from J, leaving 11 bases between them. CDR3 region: CASSQPGQIYEQYF. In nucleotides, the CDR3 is TGTGCCAGCAGCCAACCGGGACAAATCTACGAGCAGTACTTC.

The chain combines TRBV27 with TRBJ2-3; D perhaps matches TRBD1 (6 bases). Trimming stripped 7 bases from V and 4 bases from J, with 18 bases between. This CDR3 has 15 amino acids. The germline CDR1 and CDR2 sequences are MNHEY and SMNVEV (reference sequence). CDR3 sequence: CASTQGPPWADTQYF. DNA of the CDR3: TGTGCCAGCACTCAGGGGCCCCCTTGGGCAGATACGCAGTATTTT.

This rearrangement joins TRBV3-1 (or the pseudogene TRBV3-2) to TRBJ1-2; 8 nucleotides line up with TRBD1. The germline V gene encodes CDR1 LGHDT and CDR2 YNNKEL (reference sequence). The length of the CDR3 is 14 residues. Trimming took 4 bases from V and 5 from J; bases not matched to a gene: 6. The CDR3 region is CASSLPGQEYGYTF. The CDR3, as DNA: TGTGCCAGCAGCCTTCCGGGACAGGAATATGGCTACACCTTC.

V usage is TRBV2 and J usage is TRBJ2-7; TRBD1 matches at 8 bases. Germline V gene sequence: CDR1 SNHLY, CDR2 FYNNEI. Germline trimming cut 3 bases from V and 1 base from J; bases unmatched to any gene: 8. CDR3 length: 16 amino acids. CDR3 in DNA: TGTGCCAGCAGTGACGGGGGACAGGTTTTGTCCTACGAGCAGTACTTC. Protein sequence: CASSDGGQVLSYEQYF.

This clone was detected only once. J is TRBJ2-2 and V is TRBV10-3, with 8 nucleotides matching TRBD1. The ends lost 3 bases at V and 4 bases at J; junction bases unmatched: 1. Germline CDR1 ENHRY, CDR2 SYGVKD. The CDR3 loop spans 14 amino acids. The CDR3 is CAISDRGPTGELFF. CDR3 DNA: TGTGCCATCAGTGACAGGGGGCCCACCGGGGAGCTGTTTTTT.